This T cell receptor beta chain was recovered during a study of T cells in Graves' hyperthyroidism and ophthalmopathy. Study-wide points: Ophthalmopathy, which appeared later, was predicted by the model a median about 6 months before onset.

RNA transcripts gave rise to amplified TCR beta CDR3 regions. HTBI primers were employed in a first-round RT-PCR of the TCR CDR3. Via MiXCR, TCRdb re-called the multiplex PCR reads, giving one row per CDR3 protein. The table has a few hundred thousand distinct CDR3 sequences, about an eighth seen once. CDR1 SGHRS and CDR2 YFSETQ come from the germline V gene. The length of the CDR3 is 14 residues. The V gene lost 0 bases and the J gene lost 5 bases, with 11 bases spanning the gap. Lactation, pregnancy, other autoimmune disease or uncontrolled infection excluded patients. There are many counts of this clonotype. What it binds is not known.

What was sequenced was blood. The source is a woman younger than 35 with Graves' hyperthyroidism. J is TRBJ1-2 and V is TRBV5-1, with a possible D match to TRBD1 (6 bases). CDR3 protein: CASSLEQGQYGYTF. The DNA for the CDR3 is TGCGCCAGCAGCTTGGAACAGGGCCAATATGGCTACACCTTC.